Included here is one TCR beta chain sequence, with context. Participants were aged about 18 to 100 years from about two dozen US areas. Assay: immunoSEQ multiplex PCR; the TCRdb copy retains only in-frame clones and omits some. The sample holds 200,000 to 250,000 clones, about 86% seen once. These data are taken from a study of blood T cell repertoires in COVID-19. This CDR3 is built from 14 residues. Germline V lookup: CDR1 SGHTA, CDR2 FQGTGA. Trimming stripped 5 bases from V and 4 bases from J, with 13 bases between. Input material: PBMCs or T cells enriched from blood (not recorded which). This receptor was taken from a woman aged 40 to 50 with acute COVID-19. This chain uses TRBV7-3 with TRBJ2-3; D is possibly TRBD2 (6 bases). The chain's CDR3 is CASSPTSGADTQYF. The CDR3 DNA reads TGTGCCAGCAGCCCGACTAGTGGCGCAGATACGCAGTATTTT.